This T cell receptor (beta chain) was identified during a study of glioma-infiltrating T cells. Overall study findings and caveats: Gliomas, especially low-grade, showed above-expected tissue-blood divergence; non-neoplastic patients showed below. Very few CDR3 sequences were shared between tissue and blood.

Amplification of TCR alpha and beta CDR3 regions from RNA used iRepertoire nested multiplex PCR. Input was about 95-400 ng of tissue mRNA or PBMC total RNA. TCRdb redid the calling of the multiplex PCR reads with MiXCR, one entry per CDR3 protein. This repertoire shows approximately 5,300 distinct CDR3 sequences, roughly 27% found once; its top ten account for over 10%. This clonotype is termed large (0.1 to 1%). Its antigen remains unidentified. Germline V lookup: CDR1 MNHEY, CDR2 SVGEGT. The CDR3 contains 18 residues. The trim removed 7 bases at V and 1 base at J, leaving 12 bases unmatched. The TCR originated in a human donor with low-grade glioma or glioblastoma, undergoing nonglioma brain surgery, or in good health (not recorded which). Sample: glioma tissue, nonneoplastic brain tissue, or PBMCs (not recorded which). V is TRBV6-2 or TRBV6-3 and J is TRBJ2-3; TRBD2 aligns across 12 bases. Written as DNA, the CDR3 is TGTGCCAGCACCGAGACTAGCGGGGGACTCTTTGGCACAGATACGCAGTATTTT. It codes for CASTETSGGLFGTDTQYF.